These T cell receptor beta chains were read from a single sample in a study of cytomegalovirus exposure and HLA in healthy donors. The protocol was immunoSEQ multiplex PCR, while the TCRdb copy is restricted to in-frame clones and leaves out a portion. There are about 130,000 clones in the sample; around 80% occur only once, and about 2.5% lies in the top ten. Sequencing used PBMCs. Every receptor here comes from a boy between 2 and 10 years old in good health and CMV-seronegative. CDR3s include the opening cysteine and the closing phenylalanine or tryptophan. A D gene is named only where the DNA matches it firmly. Expanded clones are given a class, and other clones once, few, many or no size at all.

D: -
size: few
J: TRBJ1-6
V: TRBV5-1
CDR3: CASSLVTRGTGSPLHF
DNA: TGCGCCAGCAGCTTGGTTACTCGGGGGACGGGTTCACCCCTCCACTTT

D: -
size: -
J: TRBJ1-1
V: TRBV5-1
CDR3: CASSRTGGGTEAFF
DNA: TGCGCCAGCAGCCGGACTGGGGGCGGCACTGAAGCTTTCTTT

D: -
size: -
J: TRBJ1-3
V: TRBV7-2
CDR3: CASSLFTGRGNTIYF
DNA: TGTGCCAGCAGCTTATTCACAGGGCGGGGAAACACCATATATTTT

D: -
size: -
J: TRBJ1-5
V: TRBV19
CDR3: CASSYGGDQPQHF
DNA: TGTGCCAGTAGTTACGGGGGGGATCAGCCCCAGCATTTT

D: -
size: -
J: TRBJ2-3
V: TRBV6-5
CDR3: CASSYSGGTDTQYF
DNA: TGTGCCAGCAGTTACTCCGGGGGCACAGATACGCAGTATTTT

D: -
size: few
J: TRBJ1-5
V: TRBV2
CDR3: CASSDPGVSNQPQHF
DNA: TGTGCCAGCAGTGACCCAGGGGTTAGCAATCAGCCCCAGCATTTT

D: TRBD1
size: few
J: TRBJ1-1
V: TRBV10-1
CDR3: CASSDRRQGREAFF
DNA: TGCGCCAGCAGTGATAGGAGACAGGGACGAGAAGCTTTCTTT

D: -
size: -
J: TRBJ2-1
V: TRBV19
CDR3: CAIGDYNEQFF
DNA: TGTGCCATCGGGGACTACAATGAGCAGTTCTTC

D: TRBD1
size: -
J: TRBJ1-6
V: TRBV27
CDR3: CASSWTGERGSPLHF
DNA: TGTGCCAGCAGTTGGACAGGGGAGCGCGGATCACCCCTCCACTTT

D: -
size: -
J: TRBJ2-1
V: TRBV6-5
CDR3: CASGAQEFYNEQFF
DNA: TGTGCCAGCGGGGCCCAGGAATTTTACAATGAGCAGTTCTTC

D: -
size: -
J: TRBJ1-1
V: TRBV7-9
CDR3: CASSLGGAEAFF
DNA: TGTGCCAGCAGCTTAGGGGGGGCTGAAGCTTTCTTT

D: TRBD2
size: -
J: TRBJ2-3
V: TRBV6-5
CDR3: CASSYRGVTDTQYF
DNA: TGTGCCAGCAGTTACCGGGGGGTTACAGATACGCAGTATTTT

D: TRBD1
size: once
J: TRBJ1-2
V: TRBV10-3
CDR3: CAISSSLQGTVNYGYTF
DNA: TGTGCCATCAGCTCCAGTTTACAGGGGACCGTTAACTATGGCTACACCTTC

D: -
size: once
J: TRBJ1-6
V: TRBV5-1
CDR3: CASSLGHSYNSPLHF
DNA: TGCGCCAGCAGCTTGGGACACTCCTATAATTCACCCCTCCACTTT

D: TRBD1
size: -
J: TRBJ1-2
V: TRBV19
CDR3: CASQLGQGSFYGYTF
DNA: TGTGCCAGTCAGCTTGGACAGGGGAGTTTCTATGGCTACACCTTC

D: -
size: -
J: TRBJ2-3
V: TRBV20-1
CDR3: CSARLTDTQYF
DNA: TGCAGTGCTAGATTAACAGATACGCAGTATTTT

D: -
size: -
J: TRBJ2-5
V: TRBV27
CDR3: CASSLSRSRGTQYF
DNA: TGTGCCAGCAGTCTCTCTAGAAGCCGTGGGACCCAGTACTTC

D: TRBD1
size: -
J: TRBJ1-5
V: TRBV19
CDR3: CASSRTGQDGSNQPQHF
DNA: TGTGCCAGTAGCCGGACAGGTCAGGACGGGAGCAATCAGCCCCAGCATTTT

D: TRBD1
size: -
J: TRBJ1-2
V: TRBV7-8
CDR3: CASSPLAGQISGYTF
DNA: TGTGCCAGCAGCCCTCTAGCGGGACAGATATCTGGCTACACCTTC

D: -
size: -
J: TRBJ1-2
V: TRBV7-9
CDR3: CSSSLYEGSYGYTF
DNA: TGTTCCAGCAGCTTATATGAGGGTAGCTATGGCTACACCTTC

D: -
size: -
J: TRBJ1-6
V: TRBV11-2
CDR3: CASSLVQYNSPLHF
DNA: TGTGCCAGCAGCTTAGTTCAGTATAATTCACCCCTCCACTTT

D: TRBD2
size: -
J: TRBJ2-3
V: TRBV7-9
CDR3: CASSFPGGRAGRTDTQYF
DNA: TGTGCCAGCAGCTTCCCGGGGGGTAGGGCGGGCAGGACAGATACGCAGTATTTT

D: TRBD1
size: -
J: TRBJ2-2
V: TRBV6-6
CDR3: CASSNDRGYDTGELFF
DNA: TGTGCCAGCAGTAATGACAGGGGGTATGACACCGGGGAGCTGTTTTTT

D: TRBD1
size: once
J: TRBJ1-2
V: TRBV30
CDR3: CAWSEGAGRYYGYTF
DNA: TGTGCCTGGAGTGAGGGGGCTGGTCGGTACTATGGCTACACCTTC

D: TRBD1
size: few
J: TRBJ2-3
V: TRBV27
CDR3: CASSFQGVAEQYF
DNA: TGTGCCAGCAGTTTTCAGGGGGTTGCGGAGCAGTATTTT